This TCR beta chain was captured in a study of cytomegalovirus exposure and HLA in healthy donors. PCR used 60 Vbeta primers and 13 Jbeta primers. Using immunoSEQ multiplex PCR, the repertoire was profiled, and TCRdb retains in-frame clones only, with some absent. Of roughly 78,000 clones listed, roughly 64% were seen once; the top ten hold around 6%. Unmatched junction bases numbered 9, after V lost 6 bases and J lost 5 bases. CDR3 length: 16 amino acids. CDR1 is SNHLY, CDR2 FYNNEI, per germline. This sequence was found in a man aged 25 to 40 in good health and CMV-seropositive. The V call is TRBV2, the J call TRBJ2-5, with 13 nucleotides matching TRBD2. Sequencing was carried out using PBMCs. The CDR3 loop reads CASRTRTSGRGETQYF. The CDR3 nucleotides are TGTGCCAGCAGGACAAGGACTAGCGGGAGAGGGGAGACCCAGTACTTC.